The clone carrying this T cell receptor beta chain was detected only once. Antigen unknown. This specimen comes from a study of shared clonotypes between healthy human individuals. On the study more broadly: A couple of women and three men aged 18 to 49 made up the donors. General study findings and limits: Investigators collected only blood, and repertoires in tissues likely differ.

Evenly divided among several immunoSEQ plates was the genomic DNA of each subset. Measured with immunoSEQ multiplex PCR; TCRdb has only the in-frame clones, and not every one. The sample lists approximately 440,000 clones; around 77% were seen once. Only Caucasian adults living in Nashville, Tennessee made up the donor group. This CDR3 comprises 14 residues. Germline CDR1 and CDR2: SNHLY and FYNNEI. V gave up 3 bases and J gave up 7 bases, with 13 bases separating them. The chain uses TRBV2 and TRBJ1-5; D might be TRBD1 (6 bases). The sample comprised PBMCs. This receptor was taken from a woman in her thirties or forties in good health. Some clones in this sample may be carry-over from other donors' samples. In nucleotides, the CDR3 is TGTGCCAGCAGTGAGGAGACAGGAACGCAGCCCCAGCATTTT. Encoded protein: CASSEETGTQPQHF. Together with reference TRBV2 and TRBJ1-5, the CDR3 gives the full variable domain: EPEVTQTPSHQVTQMGQEVILRCVPISNHLYFYWYRQILGQKVEFLVSFYNNEISEKSEIFDDQFSVERPDGSNFTLKIRSTKLEDSAMYFCASSEETGTQPQHFGDGTRLSIL.